A single T cell receptor beta chain is shown here with its context. The entry originates in a study of cytomegalovirus exposure and HLA in healthy donors. Across the study: Around 80 million unique TCR sequences came from HLA-typed donors in an early release.

PCR used 60 Vbeta primers and 13 Jbeta primers. Assay: immunoSEQ multiplex PCR; the TCRdb copy retains only in-frame clones and omits some. The sample table includes 150,000 or so clones. Germline CDR1 and CDR2: MDHEN and SYDVKM. The CDR3 consists of 14 residues. V lost 2 bases, J lost 7 bases, and 14 bases lay in between. The sequence came from a woman aged 45-60 years in good health and CMV-seronegative. The sample taken for sequencing was PBMCs. The chain carries TRBV28 and TRBJ1-2; TRBD1 might be the D (6 bases). The DNA for the CDR3 is TGTGCCAGCAGTTTAGGGCTACAGGGATTTGGCTACACCTTC. This translates into CASSLGLQGFGYTF.